What follows describes a single TCR beta chain. Its antigen is not known. Per the germline V gene, CDR1 is MNHNY and CDR2 is SVGAGI (reference sequence). The V end was cut by 6 bases, the J end by 6 bases, with 18 bases between. The CDR3 runs to 15 residues. This entry belongs to a study of T-cell memory formation after mild COVID-19. Notes on the study in general: CD4+ clones that contracted lay mainly in CM and EM; CD8+ ones lay in EMRA. Prior to infection, memory already included some responding clones, suggesting cross-reactive memory joined. CD4/CD8 balance held among clones contracting day 15 to 85, and later expanders leaned CD4+.

Each CDR3 protein gets one entry after TCRdb re-called the 5' RACE reads with MiXCR. Among 580,000 or so distinct CDR3 sequences listed, about 18% were seen once. The TCR originated in an adult woman who had mild COVID-19 (a few samples of this study predate the infection). Cell type and time point are not known. The sequenced material came from PBMCs or a T cell subset sorted from them (not recorded which). The chain recombines TRBV6-6 with TRBJ1-5; TRBD1 is a possible D gene (5 bases). The DNA for the CDR3 is TGTGCCAGCAGCGAGAACAGGCTCCGGGGTCAGCCCCAGCATTTT. Protein: CASSENRLRGQPQHF.